This T cell receptor (beta chain) is from a study of cytomegalovirus exposure and HLA in healthy donors. Study results and caveats: A few chains tied to CMV proved CMV antigen-specific in vitro. The TCR clusters that emerged in the first cohort tended, a later analysis found, to co-occur in the 120 or so validation repertoires. There were some public TCRs occurring in many donors, but most TCR sequences were rare.

The donors were members of the validation cohort comprising approximately 110 subjects, separate from the roughly 640-subject first cohort. CDR1 is MDHEN and CDR2 is SYDVKM in the germline V gene. The germline V and J ends were trimmed by 8 bases and 0 bases, with 13 bases remaining between them. This CDR3 spans 15 amino acids. Concerning this clone: No antigen is known for it.

Assay: immunoSEQ multiplex PCR; the TCRdb copy retains only in-frame clones and omits some. This table holds over 45,000 clones, 93% found once. The chain links TRBV28 to TRBJ2-2, with D possibly matching TRBD1 (5 bases). This TCR derives from a woman aged 18-35 years in good health and CMV-seronegative. Material for sequencing was PBMCs. CDR3 bases: TGTGCCAGCTCCCCTTGGACACCGAACACCGGGGAGCTGTTTTTT. It codes for CASSPWTPNTGELFF.